This TCR beta chain was sequenced for a study of PD-L1 blockade in urothelial cancer. Data came from immunoSEQ multiplex PCR; TCRdb stores just in-frame clones and leaves some out. The data contain fewer than 75,000 clones, 80% to 90% of them seen just once; the ten biggest clones take up 4% to 5%. Germline V CDR1 and CDR2: SGHNT, YENEEA. The J segment lost 4 bases and the V segment lost 11 bases, leaving 17 bases of the junction unmatched. This CDR3 is 16 amino acids long. This sequence originates from a man in his 70s with urothelial cancer. This specimen was PBMCs, taken around atezolizumab (anti-PD-L1) treatment. This chain links TRBV11-3 with TRBJ2-3, with 8 bases that match TRBD2. CDR3 DNA sequence: TGTGCCCAGCCGGAGTTGCGGACTAGCAGACCAGATACGCAGTATTTT. This encodes CAQPELRTSRPDTQYF. Full variable domain (rest looked up from reference TRBV11-3 and TRBJ2-3): EAGVVQSPRYKIIEKKQPVAFWCNPISGHNTLYWYLQNLGQGPELLIRYENEEAVDDSQLPKDRFSAERLKGVDSTLKIQPAELGDSAVYLCAQPELRTSRPDTQYFGPGTRLTVL.